The next 5 T cell receptor beta chains were all read from a single sample in a study of long-term antiretroviral therapy in people with HIV. Survey-level resolution applied to immunoSEQ assay v3.0. The data were produced by immunoSEQ multiplex PCR, yet TCRdb's version contains in-frame clones alone and is incomplete. The sample yields 20,000 to 30,000 clones, more than 85% seen once. The input for sequencing was unsorted PBMCs, taken 1.9 years after starting antiretroviral therapy. These receptors originate from a woman between 25 and 40 years old with HIV.

J is TRBJ2-7 and V is TRBV10-1; 9 bases are shared with TRBD1. Per germline, CDR1 WNHNN and CDR2 SYGVQD (reference sequence). The trim removed 9 bases at V and 0 bases at J, leaving 9 bases unmatched. This CDR3 is 15 amino acids long. CDR3 amino acids: CARGAGTGLSYEQYV. The CDR3 DNA follows: TGCGCCAGGGGAGCCGGGACAGGGCTCTCCTACGAGCAGTACGTC.

This chain joins TRBV6-5 and TRBJ1-3, with 8 bases lining up with TRBD1. In germline, CDR1 is MNHEY, CDR2 SVGAGI. Trimming at V came to 4 bases and at J to 3 bases, leaving 5 bases not matched to a gene. The CDR3 is made up of 15 amino acids. The DNA for the CDR3 is TGTGCCAGCAGTTTCGGACAGGGAGGTGGAAACACCATATATTTT. Translation gives CASSFGQGGGNTIYF.

The V and J genes are TRBV10-2 and TRBJ2-5; D possibly corresponds to TRBD2 (7 bases). The CDR3 sequence is 14 residues long. V gave up 10 bases and J gave up 4 bases, with 19 bases separating them. CDR1 and CDR2 (germline): WSHSY, SAAADI. The CDR3 loop is CATKGGGALETQYF. For the CDR3, the DNA is TGCGCCACCAAGGGAGGGGGGGCCTTAGAGACCCAGTACTTC.

The chain couples TRBV11-2 to TRBJ2-6, with a weak D call TRBD1 (6 bases). Germline CDR1 SGHAT, CDR2 FQNNGV. The CDR3 runs 17 residues. The CDR3 DNA reads as TGTGCTCAGCCAGAGGGACACAGAACCTCTGGGGCCAACGTCCTGACTTTC. Translated: CAQPEGHRTSGANVLTF.

This chain uses TRBV25-1 with TRBJ1-1; D uncertain. V was clipped by 4 bases and J by 5 bases, with 5 bases between them. The CDR3 is 11 residues long. Germline lookup yields CDR1 MGHDK and CDR2 SYGVNS. For the CDR3, the DNA is TGTGCCAGCAGTGTTTTGACTGAAGCTTTCTTT. Protein product: CASSVLTEAFF.